This T cell receptor (beta chain) derives from a study of shared clonotypes between healthy human individuals. The CDR3 is 15 residues long. V was pared by 4 bases and J by 5 bases, with 8 bases of the junction left unmatched. The germline V gene has CDR1 SGDLS and CDR2 YYNGEE. CD45RO-negative CD8 cells positively selected for CCR7 made up the naive population, which excluded terminally differentiated effector memory CD45RA+ cells. Profiling relied on immunoSEQ multiplex PCR, and the TCRdb table lists in-frame clones only, not all of them. The sample contains 600,000 or so clones, approximately 95% of which appear only once.

The chain combines TRBV9 with TRBJ2-1, with 8 bases lining up with TRBD2. Specimen: naive CD8+ T cells sorted from blood. The receptor's source is a woman aged 25 to 45 in good health. This CDR3 reads CASSMSGSDHNEQFF. The CDR3 coding sequence is TGTGCCAGCAGCATGAGCGGGAGCGACCACAATGAGCAGTTCTTC.